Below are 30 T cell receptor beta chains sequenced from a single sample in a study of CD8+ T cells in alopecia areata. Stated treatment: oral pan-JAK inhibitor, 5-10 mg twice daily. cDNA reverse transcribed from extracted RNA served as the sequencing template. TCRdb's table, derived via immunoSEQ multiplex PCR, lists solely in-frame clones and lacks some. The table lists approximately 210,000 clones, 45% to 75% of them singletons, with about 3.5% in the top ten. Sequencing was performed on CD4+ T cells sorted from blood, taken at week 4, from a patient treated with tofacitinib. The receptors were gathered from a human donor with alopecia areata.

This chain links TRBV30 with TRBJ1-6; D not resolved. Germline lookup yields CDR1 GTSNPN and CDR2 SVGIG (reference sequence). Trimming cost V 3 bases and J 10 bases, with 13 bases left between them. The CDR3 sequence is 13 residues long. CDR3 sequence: CAWRNDMNSPLHF. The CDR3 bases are TGTGCCTGGAGAAATGATATGAACTCACCCCTCCACTTT.

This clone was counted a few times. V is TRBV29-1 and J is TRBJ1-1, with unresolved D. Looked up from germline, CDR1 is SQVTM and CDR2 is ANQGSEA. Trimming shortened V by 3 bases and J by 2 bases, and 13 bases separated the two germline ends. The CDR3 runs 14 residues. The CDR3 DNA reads TGCAGCGTTGATTTGGTTTGGGATAACACTGAAGCTTTCTTT. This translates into CSVDLVWDNTEAFF.

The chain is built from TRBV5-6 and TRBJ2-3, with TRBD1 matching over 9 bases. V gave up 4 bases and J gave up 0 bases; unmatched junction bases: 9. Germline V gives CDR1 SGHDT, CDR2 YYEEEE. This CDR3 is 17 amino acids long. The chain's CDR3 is CASSQTSTGGSTDTQYF. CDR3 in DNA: TGTGCCAGCAGCCAAACCTCGACAGGGGGGAGCACAGATACGCAGTATTTT.

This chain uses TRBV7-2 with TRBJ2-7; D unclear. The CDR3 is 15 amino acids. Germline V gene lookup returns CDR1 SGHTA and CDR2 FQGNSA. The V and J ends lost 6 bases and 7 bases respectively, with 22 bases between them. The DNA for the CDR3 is TGTGCCAGCAGTCCCCAATCTGGCGGAGCCCGAGAGCAGTACTTC. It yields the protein CASSPQSGGAREQYF.

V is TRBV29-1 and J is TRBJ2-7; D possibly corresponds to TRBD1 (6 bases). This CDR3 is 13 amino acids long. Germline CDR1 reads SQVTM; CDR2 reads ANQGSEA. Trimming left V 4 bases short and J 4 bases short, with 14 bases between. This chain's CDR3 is CSVVGQHSYEQYF. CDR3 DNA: TGCAGCGTTGTCGGACAGCACAGTTACGAGCAGTACTTC.

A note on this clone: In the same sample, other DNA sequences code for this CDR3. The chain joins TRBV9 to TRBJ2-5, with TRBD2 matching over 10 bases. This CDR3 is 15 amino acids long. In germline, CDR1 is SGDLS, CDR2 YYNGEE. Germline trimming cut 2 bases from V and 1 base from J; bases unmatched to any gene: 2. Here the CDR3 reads CASSVVAGGQETQYF. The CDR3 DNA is TGTGCCAGCAGCGTGGTAGCGGGGGGCCAAGAGACCCAGTACTTC.

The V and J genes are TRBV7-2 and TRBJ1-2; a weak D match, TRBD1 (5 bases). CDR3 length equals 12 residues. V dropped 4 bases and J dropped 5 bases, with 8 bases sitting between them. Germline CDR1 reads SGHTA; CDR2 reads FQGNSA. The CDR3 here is CASSSRGYGYTF. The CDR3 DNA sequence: TGTGCCAGCAGCTCCCGGGGGTATGGCTACACCTTC.

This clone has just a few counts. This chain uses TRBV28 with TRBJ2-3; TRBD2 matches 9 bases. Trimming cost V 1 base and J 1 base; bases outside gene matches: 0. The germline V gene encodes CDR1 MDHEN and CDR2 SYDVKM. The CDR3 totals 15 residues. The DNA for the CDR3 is TGTGCCAGCAGTTTATTAGCGGGGGGCACAGATACGCAGTATTTT. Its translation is CASSLLAGGTDTQYF. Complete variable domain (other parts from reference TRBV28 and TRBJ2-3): DVKVTQSSRYLVKRTGEKVFLECVQDMDHENMFWYRQDPGLGLRLIYFSYDVKMKEKGDIPEGYSVSREKKERFSLILESASTNQTSMYLCASSLLAGGTDTQYFGPGTRLTVL.

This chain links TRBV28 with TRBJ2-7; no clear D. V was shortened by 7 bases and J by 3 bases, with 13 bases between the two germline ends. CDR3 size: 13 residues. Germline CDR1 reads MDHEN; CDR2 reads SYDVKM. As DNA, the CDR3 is TGTGCCAGCAACCTACGTCCCAGCTACGAGCAGTACTTC. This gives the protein CASNLRPSYEQYF.

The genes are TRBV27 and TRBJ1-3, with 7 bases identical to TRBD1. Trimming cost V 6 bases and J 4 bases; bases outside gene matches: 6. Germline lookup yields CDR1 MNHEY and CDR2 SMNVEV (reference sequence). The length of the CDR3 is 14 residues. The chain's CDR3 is CASRKTGQGNTIYF. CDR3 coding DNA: TGTGCCAGCAGAAAGACGGGACAGGGAAACACCATATATTTT.

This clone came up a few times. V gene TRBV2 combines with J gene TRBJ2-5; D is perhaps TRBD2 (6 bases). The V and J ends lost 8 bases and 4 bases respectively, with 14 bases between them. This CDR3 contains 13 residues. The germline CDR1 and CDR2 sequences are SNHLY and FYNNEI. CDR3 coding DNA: TGTGCCAGCTCTCTGGGACTGGGAGAGACCCAGTACTTC. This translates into CASSLGLGETQYF.

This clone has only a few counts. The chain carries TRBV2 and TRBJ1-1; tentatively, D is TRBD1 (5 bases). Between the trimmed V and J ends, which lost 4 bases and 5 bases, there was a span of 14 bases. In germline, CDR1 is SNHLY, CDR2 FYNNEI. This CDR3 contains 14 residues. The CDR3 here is CASSVRQGGTEAFF. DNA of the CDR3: TGTGCCAGCAGTGTCCGGCAGGGAGGGACTGAAGCTTTCTTT.

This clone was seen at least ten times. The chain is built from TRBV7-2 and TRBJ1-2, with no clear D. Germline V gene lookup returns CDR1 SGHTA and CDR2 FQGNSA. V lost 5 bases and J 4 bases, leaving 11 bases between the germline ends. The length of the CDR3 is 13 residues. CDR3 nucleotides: TGTGCCAGCAGCCTGGGTCTCGGCTATGGCTACACCTTC. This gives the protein CASSLGLGYGYTF.

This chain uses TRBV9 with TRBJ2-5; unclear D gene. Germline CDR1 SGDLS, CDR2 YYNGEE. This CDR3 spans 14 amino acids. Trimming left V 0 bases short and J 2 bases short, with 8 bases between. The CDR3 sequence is CASSVGGGQETQYF. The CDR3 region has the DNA TGTGCCAGCAGCGTAGGCGGTGGACAAGAGACCCAGTACTTC. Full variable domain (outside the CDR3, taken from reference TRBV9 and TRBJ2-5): DSGVTQTPKHLITATGQRVTLRCSPRSGDLSVYWYQQSLDQGLQFLIQYYNGEERAKGNILERFSAQQFPDLHSELNLSSLELGDSALYFCASSVGGGQETQYFGPGTRLLVL.

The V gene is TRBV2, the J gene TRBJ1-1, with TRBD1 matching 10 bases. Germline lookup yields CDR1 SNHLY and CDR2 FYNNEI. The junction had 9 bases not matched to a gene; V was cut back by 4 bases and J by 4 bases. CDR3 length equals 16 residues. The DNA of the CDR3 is TGTGCCAGCAGTGGACAGGGGGCGGTTTGGGGCACTGAAGCTTTCTTT. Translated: CASSGQGAVWGTEAFF.

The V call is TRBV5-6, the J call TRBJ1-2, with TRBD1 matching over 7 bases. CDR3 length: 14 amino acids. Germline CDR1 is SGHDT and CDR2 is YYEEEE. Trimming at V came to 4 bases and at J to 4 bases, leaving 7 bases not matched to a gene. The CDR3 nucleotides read TGTGCCAGCAGCAAGGGACAGAACATCTATGGCTACACCTTC. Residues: CASSKGQNIYGYTF.

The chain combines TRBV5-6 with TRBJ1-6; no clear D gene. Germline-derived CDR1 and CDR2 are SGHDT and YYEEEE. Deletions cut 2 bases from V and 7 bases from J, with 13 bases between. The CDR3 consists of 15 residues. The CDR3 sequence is CASSLKYTTNSPLHF. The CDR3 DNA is TGTGCCAGCAGCTTAAAGTACACCACAAATTCACCCCTCCACTTT.

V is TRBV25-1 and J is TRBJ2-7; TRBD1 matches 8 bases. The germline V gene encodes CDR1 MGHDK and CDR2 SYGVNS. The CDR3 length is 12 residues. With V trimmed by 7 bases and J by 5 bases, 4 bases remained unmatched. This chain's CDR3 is CASIQGAHEQYF. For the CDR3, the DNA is TGTGCCAGCATCCAGGGGGCTCACGAGCAGTACTTC.

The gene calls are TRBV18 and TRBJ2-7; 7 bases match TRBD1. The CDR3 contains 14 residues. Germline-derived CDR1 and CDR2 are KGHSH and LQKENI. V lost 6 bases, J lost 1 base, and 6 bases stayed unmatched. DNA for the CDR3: TGTGCCAGCTCGTCCCCGGGACAGTCCTACGAGCAGTACTTC. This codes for CASSSPGQSYEQYF.

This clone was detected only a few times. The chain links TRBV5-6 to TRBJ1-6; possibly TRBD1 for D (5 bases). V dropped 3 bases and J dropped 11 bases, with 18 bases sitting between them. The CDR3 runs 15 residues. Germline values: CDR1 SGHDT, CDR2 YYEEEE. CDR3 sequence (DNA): TGTGCCAGCAGCTCAGGGACGGGGAGGATAACACCCCTCCACTTT. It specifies CASSSGTGRITPLHF.

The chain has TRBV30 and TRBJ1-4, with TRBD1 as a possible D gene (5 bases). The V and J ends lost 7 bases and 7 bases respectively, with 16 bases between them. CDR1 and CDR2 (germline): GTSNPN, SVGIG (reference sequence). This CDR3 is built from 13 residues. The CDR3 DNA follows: TGTGCCTCGTGGACACTGCGGGGTGAAAAACTGTTTTTT. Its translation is CASWTLRGEKLFF.

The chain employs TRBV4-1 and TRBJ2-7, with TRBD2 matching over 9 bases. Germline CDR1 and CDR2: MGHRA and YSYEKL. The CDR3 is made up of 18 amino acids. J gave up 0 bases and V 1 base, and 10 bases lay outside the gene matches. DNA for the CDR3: TGCGCCAGCAGCCAAGTCCCTAGCGGGGAGAAAAGCTCCTACGAGCAGTACTTC. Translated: CASSQVPSGEKSSYEQYF.

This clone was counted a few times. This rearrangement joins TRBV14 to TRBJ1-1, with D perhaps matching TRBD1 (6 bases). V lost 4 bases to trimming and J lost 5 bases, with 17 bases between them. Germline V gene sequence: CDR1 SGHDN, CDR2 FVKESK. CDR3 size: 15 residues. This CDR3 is CASSRRSGARTEAFF. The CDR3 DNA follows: TGTGCCAGCAGCCGGCGTTCAGGGGCGAGGACTGAAGCTTTCTTT.

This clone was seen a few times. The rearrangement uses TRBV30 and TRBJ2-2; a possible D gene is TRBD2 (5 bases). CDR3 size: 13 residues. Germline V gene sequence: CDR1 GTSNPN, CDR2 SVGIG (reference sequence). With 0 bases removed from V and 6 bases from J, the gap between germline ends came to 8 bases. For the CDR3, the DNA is TGTGCCTGGAGTGTACCGGAGGCCGGGGAGCTGTTTTTT. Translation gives CAWSVPEAGELFF.

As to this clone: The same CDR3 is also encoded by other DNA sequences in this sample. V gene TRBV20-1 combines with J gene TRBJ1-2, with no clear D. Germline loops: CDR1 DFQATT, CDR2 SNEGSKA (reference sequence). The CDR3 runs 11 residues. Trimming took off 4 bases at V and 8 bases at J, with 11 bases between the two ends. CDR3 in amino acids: CSATAGGGYTF. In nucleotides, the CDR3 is TGCAGTGCTACAGCAGGCGGGGGCTACACCTTC.

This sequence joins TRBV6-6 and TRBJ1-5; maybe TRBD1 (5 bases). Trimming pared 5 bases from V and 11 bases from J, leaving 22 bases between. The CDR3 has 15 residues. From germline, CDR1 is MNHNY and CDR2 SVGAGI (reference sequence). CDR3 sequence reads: CASSPGSPSGGAQHF. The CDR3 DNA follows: TGTGCCAGCAGTCCAGGGAGCCCTAGCGGGGGAGCCCAGCATTTT.

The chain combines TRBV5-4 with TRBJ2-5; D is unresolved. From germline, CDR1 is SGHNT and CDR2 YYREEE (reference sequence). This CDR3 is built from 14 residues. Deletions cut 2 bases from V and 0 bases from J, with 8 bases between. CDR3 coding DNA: TGTGCCAGCAGCTTTCCATCCAACCAAGAGACCCAGTACTTC. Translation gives CASSFPSNQETQYF.

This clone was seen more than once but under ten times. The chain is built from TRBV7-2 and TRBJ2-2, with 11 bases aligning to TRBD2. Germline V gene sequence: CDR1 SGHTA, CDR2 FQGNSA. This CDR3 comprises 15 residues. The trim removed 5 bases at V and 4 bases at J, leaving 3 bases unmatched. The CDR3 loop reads CASSPGLAGTGELFF. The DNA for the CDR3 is TGTGCCAGCAGCCCCGGACTAGCGGGCACCGGGGAGCTGTTTTTT. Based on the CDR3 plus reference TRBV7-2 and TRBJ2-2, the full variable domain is GAGVSQSPSNKVTEKGKDVELRCDPISGHTALYWYRQSLGQGLEFLIYFQGNSAPDKSGLPSDRFSAERTGGSVSTLTIQRTQQEDSAVYLCASSPGLAGTGELFFGEGSRLTVL.

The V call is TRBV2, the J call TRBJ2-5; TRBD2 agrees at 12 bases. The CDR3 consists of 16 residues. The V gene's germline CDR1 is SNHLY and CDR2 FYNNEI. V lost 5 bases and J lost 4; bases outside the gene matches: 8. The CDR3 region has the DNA TGTGCCAGCAGTACCCGTACTAGCGGGGGGCGAGAGACCCAGTACTTC. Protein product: CASSTRTSGGRETQYF.

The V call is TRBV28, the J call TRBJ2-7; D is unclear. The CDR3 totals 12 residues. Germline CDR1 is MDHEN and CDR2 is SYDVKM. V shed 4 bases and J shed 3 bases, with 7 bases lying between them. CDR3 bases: TGTGCCAGCAGTTATAAGAACTACGAGCAGTACTTC. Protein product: CASSYKNYEQYF.